Listed below are T cell receptor beta chains from one sample, sequenced in a study of blood T cell repertoires in COVID-19. Generated by immunoSEQ multiplex PCR, the TCRdb table keeps only in-frame clones and is missing some. This table holds tens of thousands of clones, 90% found once. The sample consisted of peripheral blood. Source of these receptors: a woman between 50 and 59 years old in a cohort sampled during active COVID-19. The CDR3 runs from the conserved cysteine through the conserved F or W. Each record gives: D gene, J gene, clone size, V gene, CDR3 DNA, CDR3 protein. The D gene is left open where the match is weak. A row's size may be missing; if present it is once, few, many or a size class.

TRBD2	TRBJ2-7	-	TRBV27	TGTGCCAGCAGAATCGGCCGACTAGCGGGGCTCAACGAGCAGTACTTC	CASRIGRLAGLNEQYF
-	TRBJ1-1	once	TRBV3-1/TRBV3-2	TGTGCCAGCAGCCACCAAGGGGCTCCATGGGCTTTCTTT	CASSHQGAPWAFF
-	TRBJ1-4	-	TRBV27	TGTGCCAGCAGTAGGAGGGCAGGTTATGAAAAACTGTTTTTT	CASSRRAGYEKLFF
TRBD2	TRBJ2-3	-	TRBV7-2	TGTGCCAGTCGCGGACTAGCGGGCTTTGGAGATACGCAGTATTTT	CASRGLAGFGDTQYF
-	TRBJ1-6	-	TRBV9	TGTGCCAGCAGCGTAGCTCCCACGGGTATCGGTTCACCCCTCCACTTT	CASSVAPTGIGSPLHF
-	TRBJ2-1	-	TRBV19	TGTGCCAGTAGTATTCGGCAGGGGAATGAGCAGTTCTTC	CASSIRQGNEQFF
-	TRBJ2-2	-	TRBV18	TGTGCCAGCTCACTACTCTTTACGAACACCGGGGAGCTGTTTTTT	CASSLLFTNTGELFF
-	TRBJ1-6	-	TRBV2	TGTGCCAGCAGGGGACATTTCCCAAATTCACCCCTCCACTTT	CASRGHFPNSPLHF
-	TRBJ1-4	-	TRBV19	TGTGCCAGTAATTTGCAGGGCTCAACTAATGAAAAACTGTTTTTT	CASNLQGSTNEKLFF
TRBD1	TRBJ2-1	once	TRBV5-4	TGTGCCAGCAGCTTACAGGGGTCAGGGTCCTACAATGAGCAGTTCTTC	CASSLQGSGSYNEQFF
TRBD1	TRBJ1-1	-	TRBV11-2	TGTGCCAGCAGCTCTCCTGGACAGGGGGATGTGAATTTAGCTTTCTTT	CASSSPGQGDVNLAFF
TRBD1	TRBJ1-2	-	TRBV7-9	TGTGCCAGCAGCTCGGACAGGGTTGGGGGCTACACCTTC	CASSSDRVGGYTF
-	TRBJ2-1	-	TRBV6-5	TGTGCCAGCAGTTACTGGGACAAGGAGGTTGAGCAGTTCTTC	CASSYWDKEVEQFF
TRBD1	TRBJ1-1	-	TRBV19	TGTGCCAGTAGTATAGACGGCAACAGGGGCAACACTGAAGCTTTCTTT	CASSIDGNRGNTEAFF
TRBD1	TRBJ1-2	-	TRBV9	TGTGCCAGCAGCCCTCTTGGAGGGGGCGCCAGGGGCTACACCTTC	CASSPLGGGARGYTF
TRBD2	TRBJ2-1	-	TRBV5-1	TGCGCCAGCACCTTGACTAGCGGGAGTACCTACAATGAGCAGTTCTTC	CASTLTSGSTYNEQFF
-	TRBJ1-1	-	TRBV25-1	TGTGCCAGCAGCATTACGGGGGGCACTGAAGCTTTCTTT	CASSITGGTEAFF
-	TRBJ1-3	-	TRBV14	TGTGCCAGCAGCCAAGAGGGCCTCCACGGCACCATATATTTT	CASSQEGLHGTIYF
TRBD2	TRBJ2-3	-	TRBV11-2	TGTGCCACCAGTAGCCCCAGCGGGAGGGCCTCAGACACAGATACGCAGTATTTT	CATSSPSGRASDTDTQYF
TRBD1	TRBJ2-7	once	TRBV18	TGTGCCAGCTCACCGGGGACAGTCTCCTACGAGCAGTACTTC	CASSPGTVSYEQYF
-	TRBJ1-2	-	TRBV6-5	TGTGCCAGCAGTTACTCGAACCGTAGGGGGTCGAGCTACACCTTC	CASSYSNRRGSSYTF
-	TRBJ2-3	-	TRBV6-5	TGTGCCAGCCGGGACTTCACAGATACGCAGTATTTT	CASRDFTDTQYF
TRBD2	TRBJ2-1	-	TRBV6-6	TGTGCCAGCAGTTACTCGACCGCGGGAGTTCGGAATGAGCAGTTCTTC	CASSYSTAGVRNEQFF
-	TRBJ1-2	few	TRBV28	TGTGCCACGGGGGGCTTGAACTATGGCTACACCTTC	CATGGLNYGYTF
-	TRBJ1-1	-	TRBV11-3	TGTGCCAGCAGCTTAGGAATAGCAGGGGCCCCGGCTTTCTTT	CASSLGIAGAPAFF
-	TRBJ1-1	few	TRBV3-1/TRBV3-2	TGTGCCAGCAGCCAAGACAGTTTCGAAGCTTTCTTT	CASSQDSFEAFF
-	TRBJ2-4	-	TRBV28	TGTGCCAGCAGTCTCCGTAGTGAGGTGTGGGACATTCAGTACTTC	CASSLRSEVWDIQYF
-	TRBJ1-1	-	TRBV7-2	TGTGCCAGCAGCTTGGCAGGGGTCACTGAAGCTTTCTTT	CASSLAGVTEAFF
-	TRBJ2-1	-	TRBV5-6	TGTGCCAGCAGCTTGGGAGTGCCTTCCTACAATGAGCAGTTCTTC	CASSLGVPSYNEQFF
-	TRBJ2-1	-	TRBV6-1	TGTGCCAGCAGTGAATTCGGGTCTGAAGGCTACAATGAGCAGTTCTTC	CASSEFGSEGYNEQFF
TRBD1	TRBJ1-2	-	TRBV5-1	TGCGCCAGCAGCTTACAGGGGCCACAGGGGTCTGGCTACACCTTC	CASSLQGPQGSGYTF
TRBD1	TRBJ1-2	-	TRBV7-8	TGTGCCAGCAGCCCCAGCGCAATCACAGGGGGAGGCTATGGCTACACCTTC	CASSPSAITGGGYGYTF
TRBD2	TRBJ2-1	-	TRBV5-6	TGTGCCAGCAGCCTCCGGACTAGCGTCTACAATGAGCAGTTCTTC	CASSLRTSVYNEQFF
-	TRBJ1-4	-	TRBV3-1/TRBV3-2	TGTGCCAGCAGCCTGTTGCCGAAGGTCCGGGGGGAAAAACTGTTTTTT	CASSLLPKVRGEKLFF
TRBD2	TRBJ2-1	-	TRBV5-1	TGCGCCAGCAGCCTGGGCGGGACTAGCGGGGGCAATGAGCAGTTCTTC	CASSLGGTSGGNEQFF
-	TRBJ1-1	-	TRBV2	TGTGCCAGCAGTGAACAGGGATTGGGGGGGACTGAAGCTTTCTTT	CASSEQGLGGTEAFF
-	TRBJ2-7	once	TRBV6-5	TGTGCCAGCAAGGAGGGTTCTGCCTACGAGCAGTACTTC	CASKEGSAYEQYF
-	TRBJ1-6	-	TRBV10-2	TGCGCCAGCACCTCAGACACGGCCCTCCCGGAACGGTTT	CASTSDTALPERF
-	TRBJ1-1	-	TRBV6-4	TGTGCCAGCAGCCGACAGCCTTACACTGAAGCTTTCTTT	CASSRQPYTEAFF
-	TRBJ2-7	few	TRBV7-2	TGTGCCAGCAGCTTAGCCCATAGCTCCTACGAGCAGTACTTC	CASSLAHSSYEQYF
TRBD2	TRBJ2-1	-	TRBV15	TGTGCCACCAGCAGAGAGCGGGAGGTTTCCTACAATGAGCAGTTCTTC	CATSREREVSYNEQFF
TRBD2	TRBJ2-5	-	TRBV5-1	TGCGCCAGCCGACCGGGACTAGCTGGAGAGACCCAGTACTTC	CASRPGLAGETQYF